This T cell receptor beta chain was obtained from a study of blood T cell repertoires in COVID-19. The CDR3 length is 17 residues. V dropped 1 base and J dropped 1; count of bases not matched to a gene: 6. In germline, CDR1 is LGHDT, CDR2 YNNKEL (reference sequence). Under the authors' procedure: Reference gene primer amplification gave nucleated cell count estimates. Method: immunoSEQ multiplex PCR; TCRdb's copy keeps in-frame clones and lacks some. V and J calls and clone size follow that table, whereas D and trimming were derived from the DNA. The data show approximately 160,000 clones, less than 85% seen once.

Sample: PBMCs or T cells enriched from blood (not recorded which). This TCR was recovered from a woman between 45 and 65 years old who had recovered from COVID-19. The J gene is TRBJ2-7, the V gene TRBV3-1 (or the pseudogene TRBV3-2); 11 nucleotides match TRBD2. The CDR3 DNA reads TGTGCCAGCAGCCAAGCCCAACCTAGCGGGAGGTCCTACGAGCAGTACGTC. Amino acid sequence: CASSQAQPSGRSYEQYV.